Following are 9 T cell receptor beta chains from one sample sequenced in a study of cytomegalovirus exposure and HLA in healthy donors. PCR primers comprised 60 Vbeta and 13 Jbeta primers. Sequencing was performed with immunoSEQ multiplex PCR; in TCRdb, only in-frame clones are kept and a portion is missing. The sample shows some 110,000 clones, and around 2.4% sits with its ten largest clones. The sample was PBMCs. These receptors all stem from a man aged 40-49 years in good health and CMV-seronegative.

The chain carries TRBV6-5 and TRBJ1-3; 7 nucleotides agree with TRBD1. After removal of 8 bases from V and 3 bases from J, the junction contained 7 bases not matched to a gene. CDR1 is MNHEY and CDR2 is SVGAGI in the germline V gene. The CDR3 extends over 14 amino acids. For the CDR3, the DNA is TGTGCCAGCCTTCCCTCAGGGGGTGGAAACACCATATATTTT. The encoded protein is CASLPSGGGNTIYF.

This chain connects TRBV6-1 to TRBJ1-1; D is ambiguous. Germline lookup yields CDR1 MNHNS and CDR2 SASEGT. The CDR3 extends over 13 amino acids. V lost 7 bases to trimming and J lost 4 bases, with 13 bases between them. CDR3 bases: TGTGCCAGCACGAGGCGGATAAGCACTGAAGCTTTCTTT. Translated, it gives CASTRRISTEAFF.

The chain joins TRBV11-3 to TRBJ2-7; 8 bases match TRBD1. Trimming took 4 bases from V and 2 from J; bases not matched to a gene: 10. The CDR3 runs to 16 residues. Germline CDR1 reads SGHNT; CDR2 reads YENEEA. As DNA, the CDR3 is TGTGCCAGCAGCTCCACCGGGACAGGAGTGCCCTACGAGCAGTACTTC. Protein sequence: CASSSTGTGVPYEQYF. Variable domain in full (rest from reference TRBV11-3 and TRBJ2-7): EAGVVQSPRYKIIEKKQPVAFWCNPISGHNTLYWYLQNLGQGPELLIRYENEEAVDDSQLPKDRFSAERLKGVDSTLKIQPAELGDSAVYLCASSSTGTGVPYEQYFGPGTRLTVT.

The chain employs TRBV4-1 and TRBJ1-4; 7 bases are a match to TRBD1. The CDR3 has 15 residues. Trimming took 3 bases from V and 2 from J; bases not matched to a gene: 3. Germline CDR1 and CDR2: MGHRA and YSYEKL. In DNA form, the CDR3 reads TGCGCCAGCAGCCAGACAGGGCGGACTAATGAAAAACTGTTTTTT. Translated, it gives CASSQTGRTNEKLFF.

Here the CDR3 DNA reads TGTGCCAGCAGCTTGGATATGGGCCCAGGATATGGCTACACCTTC. Protein product: CASSLDMGPGYGYTF. This chain connects TRBV5-4 to TRBJ1-2; D is ambiguous. The germline V and J ends were trimmed by 0 bases and 5 bases, with 14 bases remaining between them. Germline-derived CDR1 and CDR2 are SGHNT and YYREEE (reference sequence). This CDR3 contains 15 residues.

This chain connects TRBV5-6 to TRBJ1-1, with D perhaps matching TRBD1 (6 bases). The length of the CDR3 is 14 residues. The ends were cut back, 3 bases at V and 4 bases at J, with 13 bases in the middle. The germline V gene has CDR1 SGHDT and CDR2 YYEEEE. CDR3 in amino acids: CASSYRARITEAFF. CDR3 sequence (DNA): TGTGCCAGCAGCTACAGGGCCCGGATCACTGAAGCTTTCTTT.

The rearrangement uses TRBV2 and TRBJ2-1; 7 bases are shared with TRBD2. Germline values: CDR1 SNHLY, CDR2 FYNNEI. The CDR3 is 16 residues long. The junction had 9 bases not matched to a gene; V was cut back by 7 bases and J by 0 bases. CDR3 coding DNA: TGTGCCAGCAACCGCCACGGGGGGAGCTCCTACAATGAGCAGTTCTTC. Encoded protein: CASNRHGGSSYNEQFF.

The genes are TRBV6-6 and TRBJ2-1, with D possibly matching TRBD2 (6 bases). V lost 4 bases and J 1 base, leaving 11 bases between the germline ends. The CDR3 has 15 residues. Germline assignment: CDR1 MNHNY and CDR2 SVGAGI (reference sequence). This chain's CDR3 is CASSFTGSSYNEQFF. CDR3 in DNA: TGTGCCAGCAGTTTTACCGGGAGTTCCTACAATGAGCAGTTCTTC.

The chain couples TRBV18 to TRBJ2-1, with D perhaps matching TRBD2 (5 bases). This CDR3 contains 13 residues. The V gene lost 3 bases and the J gene lost 5 bases, with 8 bases spanning the gap. Germline values: CDR1 KGHSH, CDR2 LQKENI. The CDR3 protein is CASSPSGNNEQFF. CDR3 nucleotide sequence: TGTGCCAGCTCACCTTCCGGGAACAATGAGCAGTTCTTC.